Each of the 8 T cell receptor beta chains below was sequenced from the same sample in a study of CD8+ T cells in alopecia areata. RNA was isolated and reverse transcribed to cDNA, the sequencing template. Assay: immunoSEQ multiplex PCR; the TCRdb copy retains only in-frame clones and omits some. Of roughly 220,000 clones listed, around 65% are singletons. Treatment indicated: oral pan-JAK inhibitor, 5-10 mg twice daily. Source: CD4+ T cells sorted from blood, taken at approximately week 44, from a patient treated with tofacitinib. The source of these receptors is a human donor with alopecia areata.

This chain connects TRBV30 to TRBJ2-7, with D hard to call. Germline loops: CDR1 GTSNPN, CDR2 SVGIG (reference sequence). V dropped 1 base and J dropped 2 bases, with 9 bases sitting between them. There are 13 residues in the CDR3. The DNA of the CDR3 is TGTGCCTGGAGTGGAAGGCCACCCTACGAGCAGTACTTC. Amino acids: CAWSGRPPYEQYF.

V usage is TRBV6-6 and J usage is TRBJ1-1; D not resolved. CDR3 length: 12 amino acids. Per the germline V gene, CDR1 is MNHNY and CDR2 is SVGAGI (reference sequence). Trimming pared 0 bases from V and 4 bases from J, leaving 3 bases between. CDR3 DNA: TGTGCCAGCAGTTACTCTGTCACTGAAGCTTTCTTT. Translated, it gives CASSYSVTEAFF.

This clone has more than one count but fewer than ten. This chain uses TRBV10-3 with TRBJ2-3; D may be TRBD1 (6 bases). Germline CDR1 is ENHRY and CDR2 is SYGVKD. The CDR3 loop spans 15 amino acids. V was clipped by 7 bases and J by 2 bases, with 16 bases between them. The CDR3 DNA reads as TGTGCCATCACCTCCGGGACATATCACACAGATACGCAGTATTTT. Its protein is CAITSGTYHTDTQYF.

The chain is built from TRBV7-6 and TRBJ2-5, with 9 bases matching TRBD1. With 1 base clipped from V and 5 bases from J, the junction kept 5 bases outside the gene matches. CDR3 length equals 15 residues. CDR1 is SGHVS, CDR2 FNYEAQ, per germline. CDR3 in DNA: TGTGCCAGCAGCTTAGAGGGACAGGGAGGGGAGACCCAGTACTTC. Translation gives CASSLEGQGGETQYF. The variable domain in full, with the rest retrieved from reference TRBV7-6 and TRBJ2-5, is GAGVSQSPRYKVTKRGQDVALRCDPISGHVSLYWYRQALGQGPEFLTYFNYEAQQDKSGLPNDRFSAERPEGSISTLTIQRTEQRDSAMYRCASSLEGQGGETQYFGPGTRLLVL.

J is TRBJ1-1 and V is TRBV29-1; TRBD1 matches 8 bases. The V gene end was trimmed by 4 bases and the J gene end by 4 bases; junction bases not matched to a gene: 8. Germline CDR1 is SQVTM and CDR2 is ANQGSEA. The CDR3 spans 14 residues. As DNA, the CDR3 is TGCAGCGTTGCAGTCAGGGGGCCGAGCACTGAAGCTTTCTTT. Its translation: CSVAVRGPSTEAFF. The full variable domain, rest sourced from reference TRBV29-1 and TRBJ1-1, is SAVISQKPSRDICQRGTSLTIQCQVDSQVTMMFWYRQQPGQSLTLIATANQGSEATYESGFVIDKFPISRPNLTFSTLTVSNMSPEDSSIYLCSVAVRGPSTEAFFGQGTRLTVV.

DNA for the CDR3: TGTGCCAGCAGCTACCCCGGGAGGAGCGGGGAGCTGTTTTTT. This translates into CASSYPGRSGELFF. The rearrangement joins TRBV7-3 to TRBJ2-2; 7 positions match TRBD2. V lost 4 bases to trimming and J lost 7 bases; unmatched junction nucleotides: 6. The V gene's germline CDR1 is SGHTA and CDR2 FQGTGA. This CDR3 comprises 14 residues.

The CDR3 DNA follows: TGCAGCGCCGAAGGCTACACCTTC. It translates to CSAEGYTF. The chain is built from TRBV29-1 and TRBJ1-2; D gene unclear. CDR1 and CDR2 from the germline V gene are SQVTM and ANQGSEA. The CDR3 has 8 residues. The V gene lost 7 bases and the J gene lost 8 bases, with 5 bases spanning the gap.

This clone appeared many times. The chain carries TRBV28 and TRBJ1-6, with TRBD1 identical over 8 bases. The V and J ends lost 6 bases and 15 bases, in that order; junction bases with no gene match: 16. Per germline, CDR1 MDHEN and CDR2 SYDVKM. CDR3 size: 15 residues. CDR3 DNA sequence: TGTGCCAGCAGCCCAGACTGGACAGGGTCCCATCTCCTCCACTTT. Translated: CASSPDWTGSHLLHF.